This T cell receptor beta chain comes out of a study of cytomegalovirus exposure and HLA in healthy donors (TCRdb year 2017). For the study in its entirety: A later analysis indicated that the roughly 130 validation repertoires were generated on the platform also employed for the approximately 670 repertoires of the first cohort. The study combined high-throughput TCR immunosequencing, statistical association of individual TCRs with disease status, and machine learning to predict cytomegalovirus infection status. The aim of the study was to test whether cataloging public T cell receptors could identify signatures of past pathogen exposure. Along with the roughly 670-subject first cohort, a separate validation cohort of over 90 different subjects was used. Overall study results and their limits: In a later analysis, TCRs clustered in the first cohort were found to also tend to co-occur in the approximately 110 validation repertoires, with 90% to 95% of cluster scores above 0. A later analysis lacked HLA typing for the validation cohort, so it scored co-occurrence in that cohort across all 110 or so repertoires. The classifier was reported to diagnose cytomegalovirus status with high specificity and sensitivity in both the original cohort and the validation cohort. The authors suggested that the approach could potentially be generalized to other disease states and immunological phenotypes. Across donors, most TCR sequences were observed very rarely, whereas some public TCRs were present in many individuals. A total of some 180 TCR beta chains were listed by the study as associated with cytomegalovirus. In vitro tests confirmed that a few of the cytomegalovirus-associated TCR beta chains recognize cytomegalovirus antigens.

Including the terminal cysteine and valine, the CDR3 comprises 13 residues. Just CDR3 DNA is preserved here, 39 bases in frame from base 1. Based on the germline V gene (reference sequence), the CDR1 and CDR2 sequences are SGHNT and YYREEE. V loses 4 bases, J loses 2 bases, and the germline ends lie 10 bases apart. Donors formed part of the validation cohort, which comprised over a hundred subjects and was distinct from the first cohort of 550 to 850 subjects. Library method: the immunoSEQ multiplex PCR assay. As for the authors' bioinformatics: A statistical classification framework was built to diagnose cytomegalovirus status from the catalog of TCR beta chain sequences. The table was pulled from immuneACCESS by TCRdb, which kept in-frame rearrangements only. Such tables lose some clones; where checked, under half of the loss comes from unresolved V genes, and the rest has no known cause. V, J and clone size reflect that table, while D and trimming were determined from the DNA. The sample records almost 75,000 clones, about 85% of which are singletons. The biggest ten clones account for 3% of the sample.

About this clone: Its antigen is not yet known. Base qualities are not at hand, and no much larger clone is one base apart.

The specimen sequenced was PBMCs. The sequence derives from a man aged 25 to 40 in good health and CMV-seronegative. The chain employs TRBV5-4 and TRBJ2-7; TRBD1 might be the D gene, on 6 matching bases. The DNA is as follows: TGTGCCAGCAGCACAGGGCCTACCTACGAGCAGTACGTC. Its protein product is CASSTGPTYEQYV.